A single T cell receptor beta chain is shown here with its context. This record comes from a study of T cells in Graves' hyperthyroidism and ophthalmopathy. For the study at large: Prior to any treatment, at the point of initial diagnosis, peripheral blood was collected.

This CDR3 spans 20 amino acids. V lost 1 base to trimming and J lost 2 bases; unmatched junction nucleotides: 15. Germline CDR1 and CDR2: SEHNR and FQNEAQ (reference sequence). RNA transcripts gave rise to amplified TCR beta CDR3 regions. The TCR CDR3 first-round RT-PCR relied on the HTBI primer set. MiXCR, run by TCRdb on the multiplex PCR reads, gives a single entry per CDR3 protein. The data hold around 480,000 distinct CDR3 sequences, with about 15% observed a single time. It was considered stable Graves' hyperthyroidism when ophthalmopathy did not progress within 18 months. Patients aged 18 to 65 had newly diagnosed hyperthyroidism lasting under 2 months.

The sequenced sample consisted of blood. The genes are TRBV7-9 and TRBJ2-1; 9 bases fit TRBD2. The sequence came from a woman in her late teens or twenties with Graves' hyperthyroidism. This CDR3 is CASSLGGVWASGNPYNEQFF. The CDR3 DNA reads TGTGCCAGCAGCTTAGGCGGGGTTTGGGCTAGCGGGAACCCCTACAATGAGCAGTTCTTC. The full variable domain, its missing parts supplied by reference TRBV7-9 and TRBJ2-1, is DTGVSQNPRHKITKRGQNVTFRCDPISEHNRLYWYRQTLGQGPEFLTYFQNEAQLEKSRLLSDRFSAERPKGSFSTLEIQRTEQGDSAMYLCASSLGGVWASGNPYNEQFFGPGTRLTVL.